Following are 9 T cell receptor beta chains from one sample sequenced in a study of cytomegalovirus exposure and HLA in healthy donors. Data came from immunoSEQ multiplex PCR; TCRdb stores just in-frame clones and leaves some out. The table includes some 48,000 clones, approximately 88% detected once. Sequenced sample: PBMCs. The receptor source for this set is a woman aged 30 to 39 in good health and CMV-seronegative.

This sequence joins TRBV27 and TRBJ2-5; a weak D match, TRBD1 (6 bases). Trimming shortened V by 4 bases and J by 2 bases, and 11 bases separated the two germline ends. The CDR3 is made up of 14 amino acids. Germline V gene sequence: CDR1 MNHEY, CDR2 SMNVEV (reference sequence). CDR3 sequence (DNA): TGTGCCAGCAGTTACCAGGGGACACAAGAGACCCAGTACTTC. Amino acid sequence: CASSYQGTQETQYF.

This chain uses TRBV12-5 with TRBJ2-7; 7 bases match TRBD2. The J segment lost 1 base and the V segment lost 5 bases, leaving 8 bases of the junction unmatched. The germline gives CDR1 LGHNT, CDR2 FRNRAP. The CDR3 spans 15 residues. The CDR3 nucleotides read TGTGCTAGTGGTCTTGTAACTAGCGTATCCTACGAGCAGTACTTC. It translates to CASGLVTSVSYEQYF.

The rearrangement links TRBV28 to TRBJ1-5, with 9 bases identical to TRBD1. CDR3 length: 16 residues. Germline lookup yields CDR1 MDHEN and CDR2 SYDVKM. J was trimmed by 1 base and V by 5 bases; bases with no gene match: 6. The CDR3 bases are TGTGCCAGCAGTCTCAGACAGGGGGTCAGCAATCAGCCCCAGCATTTT. It specifies CASSLRQGVSNQPQHF.

This chain uses TRBV6-5 with TRBJ2-3; 8 nucleotides agree with TRBD2. CDR1 and CDR2 from the germline V gene are MNHEY and SVGAGI. The CDR3 length is 15 residues. V trimming: 2 bases; J trimming: 1 base; junction bases outside the gene matches: 2. The CDR3 DNA reads as TGTGCCAGCAGTTACGTTAGCGGGGGCACAGATACGCAGTATTTT. Its protein product is CASSYVSGGTDTQYF.

The CDR3 is CAWSVAGFDTSKNIQYF. In DNA form, the CDR3 reads TGTGCCTGGAGTGTAGCGGGTTTTGACACCTCAAAAAACATTCAGTACTTC. This chain links TRBV30 with TRBJ2-4; TRBD2 is a possible D gene (6 bases). The CDR3 has 17 amino acids. Trimming took off 0 bases at V and 4 bases at J, with 19 bases between the two ends. CDR1 and CDR2 (germline): GTSNPN, SVGIG (reference sequence).

As for this clone: The junction differs from germline at one of its ends, possibly a read error. The chain combines TRBV9 with TRBJ2-1; 11 bases are shared with TRBD1. From germline, CDR1 is SGDLS and CDR2 YYNGEE. The CDR3 is 15 amino acids. The CDR3 region is CASSDERTGGNQQFF. The CDR3 DNA sequence: TGTGCCAGCAGCGATGAGAGGACAGGGGGCAATCAGCAGTTCTTC.

J is TRBJ1-1 and V is TRBV29-1, with 7 nucleotides matching TRBD1. The germline V gene has CDR1 SQVTM and CDR2 ANQGSEA. Germline trimming cut 7 bases from V and 5 bases from J; bases unmatched to any gene: 13. The CDR3 runs to 14 residues. CDR3 protein: CSALRSTGRTEAFF. The CDR3 DNA reads TGCAGCGCCCTGAGGTCGACAGGGCGGACTGAAGCTTTCTTT.

The rearrangement links TRBV28 to TRBJ1-1, with D possibly being TRBD1 (5 bases). Germline CDR1 MDHEN, CDR2 SYDVKM. The CDR3 has 13 residues. V was shortened by 8 bases and J by 1 base, with 11 bases between the two germline ends. The CDR3 sequence: CASFPQGNTEAFF. Written as DNA, the CDR3 is TGTGCCAGCTTCCCCCAGGGGAACACTGAAGCTTTCTTT.

V gene TRBV11-3 combines with J gene TRBJ2-6; D remains ambiguous. Per germline, CDR1 SGHNT and CDR2 YENEEA. This CDR3 has 16 residues. The V and J ends lost 0 bases and 1 base respectively, with 7 bases between them. The CDR3 DNA is TGTGCCAGCAGCTTAGATGGCCGTTCTGGGGCCAACGTCCTGACTTTC. Translating gives CASSLDGRSGANVLTF.